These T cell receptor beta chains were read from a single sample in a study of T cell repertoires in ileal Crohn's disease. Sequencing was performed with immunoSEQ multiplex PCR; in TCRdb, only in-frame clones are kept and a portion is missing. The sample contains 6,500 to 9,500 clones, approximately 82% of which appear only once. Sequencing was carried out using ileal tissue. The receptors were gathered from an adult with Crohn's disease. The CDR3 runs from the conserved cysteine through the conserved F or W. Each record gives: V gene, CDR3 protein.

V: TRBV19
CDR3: CASSISPGTNTGELFF

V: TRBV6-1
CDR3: CASTLAGGGEQYF

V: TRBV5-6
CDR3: CASSLRGSTEAFF

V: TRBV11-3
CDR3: CASSPRGASYEQYF

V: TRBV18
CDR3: CASSPPNTGGELFF

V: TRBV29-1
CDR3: CSVLTSGRVEQYF

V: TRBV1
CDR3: CTSSQDEDQPQHF

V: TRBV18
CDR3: CASSQNRGLSNQPQHF

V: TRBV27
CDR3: CASRTPSGRGGNEQFF

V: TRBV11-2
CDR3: CASSLVGGQETQYF

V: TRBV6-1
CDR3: CASSAITGVGEAFF

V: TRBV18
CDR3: CASSPADTSYGYTF

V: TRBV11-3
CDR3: CASSPLESYNEQFF

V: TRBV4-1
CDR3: CASSQGGLFINEQFF

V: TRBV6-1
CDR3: CASSAVEGDQPQHF

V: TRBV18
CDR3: CASSTGTGRLQPQHF

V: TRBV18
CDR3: CASSPDGGRRVEQYF

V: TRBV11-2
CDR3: CASSPERTHLEDTQYF

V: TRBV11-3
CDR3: CASSLGPRDTTYF

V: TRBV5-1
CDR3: CASSLGLAGGSEQFF

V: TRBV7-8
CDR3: CASSPYRGGSYNEQFF

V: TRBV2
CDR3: CASSVDSFTDTQYF

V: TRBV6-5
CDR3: CASSYSPGMGTEAFF

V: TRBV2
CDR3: CASSERVPAEDEQFF

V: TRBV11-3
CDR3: CASSRSGEGSNEQFF

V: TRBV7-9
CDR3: CASNPSRGRVLETQYF

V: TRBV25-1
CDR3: CASSGGNRGSYNEQFF

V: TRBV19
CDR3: CASRILSSNQPQHF

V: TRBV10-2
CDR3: CASSLGGQSYEQYF

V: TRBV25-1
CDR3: CASSDDRVNQPQHF

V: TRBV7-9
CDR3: CASSVASYEQYF

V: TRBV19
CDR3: CASSPGGIGTNEQFF

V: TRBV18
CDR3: CASSPDRGTFGAFF

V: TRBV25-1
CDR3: CASSPSRSSYNEQFF

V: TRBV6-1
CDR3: CASSEGSGSFYEQYF

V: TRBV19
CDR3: CASSIQRTDEQFF

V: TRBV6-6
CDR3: CASGLARGHQPQHF

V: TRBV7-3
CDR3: CASSFSGTTADTQYF

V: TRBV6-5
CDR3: CASISATGDETFF

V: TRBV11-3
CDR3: CASSLGQQGLGQETQYF

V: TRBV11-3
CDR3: CASSRLAGGLYEQYF

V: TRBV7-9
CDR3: CASSLPLTGLSGNTIYF

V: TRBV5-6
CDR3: CASSLASGSASTDTQYF

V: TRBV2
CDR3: CATSPGQRNYGYTF

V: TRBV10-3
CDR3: CATHGTGVLETQYF

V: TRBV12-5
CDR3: CASGGFHSNQPQHF

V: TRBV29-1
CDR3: CSVKEGAKNIQYF

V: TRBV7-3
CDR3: CASSLDRRDPPDTQYF

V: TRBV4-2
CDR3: CASSPLGNRGEQYF

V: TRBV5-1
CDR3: CASSLAGNGYGYTF

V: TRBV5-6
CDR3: CASSRTLGAYEQYF

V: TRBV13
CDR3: CASSLAGHDTQATEAFF

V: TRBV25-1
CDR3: CASKIEFRRRFSGNTIYF